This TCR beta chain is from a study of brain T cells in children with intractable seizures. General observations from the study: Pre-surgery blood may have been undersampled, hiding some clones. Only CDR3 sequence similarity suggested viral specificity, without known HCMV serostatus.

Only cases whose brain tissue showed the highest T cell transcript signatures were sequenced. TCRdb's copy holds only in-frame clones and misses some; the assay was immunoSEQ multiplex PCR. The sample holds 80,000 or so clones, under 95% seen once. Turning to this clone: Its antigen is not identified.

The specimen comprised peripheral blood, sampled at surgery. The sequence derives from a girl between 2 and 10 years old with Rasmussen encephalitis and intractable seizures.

Here the CDR3 reads CASKRWGHSNEKLFF. The CDR3 nucleotides read TGTGCCAGCAAACGTTGGGGACATTCTAATGAAAAACTGTTTTTT. The gene calls are TRBV2 and TRBJ1-4; D is possibly TRBD1 (6 bases). The CDR3 extends over 15 amino acids. The germline V gene has CDR1 SNHLY and CDR2 FYNNEI. V was pared by 7 bases and J by 3 bases, with 15 bases between.